A single T cell receptor beta chain is shown here with its context. Method: immunoSEQ multiplex PCR; TCRdb's copy keeps in-frame clones and lacks some. Of approximately 89,000 clones detected, around nine tenths appear once; the ten largest clones hold around a fifth. The data derive from a study of control samples from healthy donors and cancer patients. The CDR3 spans 16 residues. Germline trimming cut 4 bases from V and 2 bases from J; bases unmatched to any gene: 9. The germline CDR1 and CDR2 sequences are SGHNT and YYREEE (reference sequence). This chain uses TRBV5-4 with TRBJ2-3; 8 bases are a match to TRBD2. The sample comprised blood. The TCR was taken from a man aged 30 to 39 in good health. The chain's CDR3 is CASSPKERGFTDTQYF. The CDR3 DNA reads as TGTGCCAGCAGCCCAAAAGAGCGGGGGTTCACAGATACGCAGTATTTT.